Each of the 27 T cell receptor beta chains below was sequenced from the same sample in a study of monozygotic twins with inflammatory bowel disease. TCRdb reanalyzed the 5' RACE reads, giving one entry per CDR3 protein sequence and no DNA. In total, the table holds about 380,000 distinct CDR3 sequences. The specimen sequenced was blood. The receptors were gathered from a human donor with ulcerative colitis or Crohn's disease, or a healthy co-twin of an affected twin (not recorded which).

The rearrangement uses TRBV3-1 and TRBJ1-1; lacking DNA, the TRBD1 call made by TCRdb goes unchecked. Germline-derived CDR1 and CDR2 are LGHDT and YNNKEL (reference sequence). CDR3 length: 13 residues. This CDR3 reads CASSPGQPRGAFF.

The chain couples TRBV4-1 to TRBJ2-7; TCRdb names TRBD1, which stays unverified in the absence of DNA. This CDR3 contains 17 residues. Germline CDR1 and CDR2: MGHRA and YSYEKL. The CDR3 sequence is CASSQEAAGTGRYEQYF.

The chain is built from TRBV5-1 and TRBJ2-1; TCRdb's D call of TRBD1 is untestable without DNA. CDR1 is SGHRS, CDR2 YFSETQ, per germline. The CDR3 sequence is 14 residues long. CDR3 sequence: CASRHGQSYNEQFF.

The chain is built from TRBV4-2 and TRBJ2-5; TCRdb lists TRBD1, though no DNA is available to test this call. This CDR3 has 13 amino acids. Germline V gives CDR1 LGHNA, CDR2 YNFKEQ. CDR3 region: CASSLGGTETQYF.

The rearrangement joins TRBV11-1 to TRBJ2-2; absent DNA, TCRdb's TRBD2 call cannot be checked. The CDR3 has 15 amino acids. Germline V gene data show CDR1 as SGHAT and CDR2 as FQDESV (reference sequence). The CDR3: CASSPHSEGGRELFF.

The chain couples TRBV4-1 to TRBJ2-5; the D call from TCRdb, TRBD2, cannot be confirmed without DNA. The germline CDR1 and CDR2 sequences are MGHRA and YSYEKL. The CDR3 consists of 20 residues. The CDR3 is CASSQLRAAQVLAAGETQYF.

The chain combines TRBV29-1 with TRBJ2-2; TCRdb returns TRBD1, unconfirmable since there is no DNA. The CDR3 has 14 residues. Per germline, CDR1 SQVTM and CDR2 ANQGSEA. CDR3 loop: CSVGGARNTGELFF.

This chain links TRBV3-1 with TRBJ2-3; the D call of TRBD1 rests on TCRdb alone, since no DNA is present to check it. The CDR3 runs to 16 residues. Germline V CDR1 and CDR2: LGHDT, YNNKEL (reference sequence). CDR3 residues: CASSQDYGRGTDTQYF.

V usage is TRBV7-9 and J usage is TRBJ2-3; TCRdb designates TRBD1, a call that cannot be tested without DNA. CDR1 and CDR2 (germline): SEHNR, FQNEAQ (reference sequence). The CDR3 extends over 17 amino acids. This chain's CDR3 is CASSTNPGRHSTDTQYF. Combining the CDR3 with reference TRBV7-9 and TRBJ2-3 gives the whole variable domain DTGVSQNPRHKITKRGQNVTFRCDPISEHNRLYWYRQTLGQGPEFLTYFQNEAQLEKSRLLSDRFSAERPKGSFSTLEIQRTEQGDSAMYLCASSTNPGRHSTDTQYFGPGTRLTVL.

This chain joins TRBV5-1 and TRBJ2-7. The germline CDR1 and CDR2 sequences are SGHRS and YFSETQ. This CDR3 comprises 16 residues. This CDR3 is CASSSGYTGPPYEQYF.

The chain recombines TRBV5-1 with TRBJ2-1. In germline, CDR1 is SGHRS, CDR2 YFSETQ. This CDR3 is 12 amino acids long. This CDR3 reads CASSFRVSEQFF.

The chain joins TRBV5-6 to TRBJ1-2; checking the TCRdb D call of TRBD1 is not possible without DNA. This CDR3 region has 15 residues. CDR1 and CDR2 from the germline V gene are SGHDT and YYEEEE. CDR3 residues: CASRAVGQRNYGYTF.

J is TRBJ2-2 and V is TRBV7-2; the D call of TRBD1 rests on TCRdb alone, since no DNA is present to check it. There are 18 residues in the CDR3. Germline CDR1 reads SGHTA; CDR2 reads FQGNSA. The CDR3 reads CASSLAPRGKSYTGELFF. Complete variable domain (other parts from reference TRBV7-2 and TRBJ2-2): GAGVSQSPSNKVTEKGKDVELRCDPISGHTALYWYRQSLGQGLEFLIYFQGNSAPDKSGLPSDRFSAERTGGSVSTLTIQRTQQEDSAVYLCASSLAPRGKSYTGELFFGEGSRLTVL.

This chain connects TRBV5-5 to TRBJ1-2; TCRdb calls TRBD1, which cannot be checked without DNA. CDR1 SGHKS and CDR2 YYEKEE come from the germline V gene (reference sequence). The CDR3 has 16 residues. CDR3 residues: CASSLVTDRDYYGYTF.

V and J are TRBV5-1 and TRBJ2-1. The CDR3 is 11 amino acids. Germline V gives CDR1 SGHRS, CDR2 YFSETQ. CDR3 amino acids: CASCQYNEQFF.

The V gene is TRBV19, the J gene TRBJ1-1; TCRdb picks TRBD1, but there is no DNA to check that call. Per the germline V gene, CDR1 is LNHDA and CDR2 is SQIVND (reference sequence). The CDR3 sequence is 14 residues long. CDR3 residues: CASSISGGDTEAFF.

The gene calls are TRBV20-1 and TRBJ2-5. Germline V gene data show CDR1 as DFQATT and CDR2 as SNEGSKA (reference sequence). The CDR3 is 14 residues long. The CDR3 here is CSASDFGTQETQYF.

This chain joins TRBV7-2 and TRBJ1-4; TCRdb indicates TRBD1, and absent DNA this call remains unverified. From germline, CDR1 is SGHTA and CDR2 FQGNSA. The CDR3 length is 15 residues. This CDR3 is CASSLAAGDDEKLFF.

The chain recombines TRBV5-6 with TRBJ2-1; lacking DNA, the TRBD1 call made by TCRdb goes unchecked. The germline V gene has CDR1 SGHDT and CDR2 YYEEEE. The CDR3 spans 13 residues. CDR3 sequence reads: CASSLDRGGEQFF.

The CDR3 is CASSSRAFQNIQYF. V is TRBV28 and J is TRBJ2-4; TCRdb's D call of TRBD2 is untestable without DNA. Looked up from germline, CDR1 is MDHEN and CDR2 is SYDVKM. The CDR3 has 14 residues.

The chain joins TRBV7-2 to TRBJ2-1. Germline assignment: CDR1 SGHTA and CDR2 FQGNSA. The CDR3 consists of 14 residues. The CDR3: CASSSYREYYEQFF.

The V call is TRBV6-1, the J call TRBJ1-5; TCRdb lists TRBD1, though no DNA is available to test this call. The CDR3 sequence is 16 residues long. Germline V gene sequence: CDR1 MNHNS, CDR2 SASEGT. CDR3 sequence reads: CASTIKSDRDNQPQHF.

CDR3 protein: CSATGDSHTDTQYF. This chain joins TRBV20-1 and TRBJ2-3; TCRdb proposes TRBD1, but this gene call is untestable without DNA. From germline, CDR1 is DFQATT and CDR2 SNEGSKA (reference sequence). The CDR3 runs 14 residues.

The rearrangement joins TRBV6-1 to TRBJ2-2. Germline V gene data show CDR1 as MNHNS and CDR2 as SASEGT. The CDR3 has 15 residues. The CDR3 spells CASSEDGTYTGELFF.

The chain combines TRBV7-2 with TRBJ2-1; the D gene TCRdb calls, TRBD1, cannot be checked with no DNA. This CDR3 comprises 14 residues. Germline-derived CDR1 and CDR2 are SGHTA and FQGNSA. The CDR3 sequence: CASSFPVGRHEQFF.

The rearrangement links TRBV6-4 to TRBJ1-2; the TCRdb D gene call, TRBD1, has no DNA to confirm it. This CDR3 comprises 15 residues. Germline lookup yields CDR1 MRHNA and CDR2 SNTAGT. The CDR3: CASRTEQGGNYGYTF.

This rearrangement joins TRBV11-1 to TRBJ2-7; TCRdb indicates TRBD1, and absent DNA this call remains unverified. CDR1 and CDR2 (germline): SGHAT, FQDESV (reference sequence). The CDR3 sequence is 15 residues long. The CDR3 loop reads CASSPRDRGFYEQYF.